The 26 T cell receptor beta chains below come from one sample, sequenced in a study of blood T cell repertoires in COVID-19. Clones were sequenced by immunoSEQ multiplex PCR, and TCRdb holds only the in-frame ones, with some missing. Of some 120,000 clones detected, around 86% appear once; the ten largest clones hold more than 15%. The sequenced material came from PBMCs or T cells enriched from blood (not recorded which). These receptor sequences come from a man between 25 and 39 years old who had recovered from COVID-19.

V and J are TRBV9 and TRBJ2-1; 12 bases are shared with TRBD2. J gave up 5 bases and V 8 bases, and 8 bases lay outside the gene matches. The CDR3 runs 15 residues. CDR1 is SGDLS, CDR2 YYNGEE, per germline. The CDR3 DNA sequence: TGTGCCAGGACTAGCGGGAGAGGAGAGAACAATGAGCAGTTCTTC. Translating it yields CARTSGRGENNEQFF.

The V call is TRBV23-1, the J call TRBJ1-5, with 9 bases fitting TRBD1. TRBV23-1 is designated an ORF whose function remains uncertain. V gave up 8 bases and J gave up 5 bases; unmatched junction bases: 7. CDR3 length equals 14 residues. The CDR3 nucleotides read TGCGCCAGCGGTGGGACAGGGATTTATCAGCCCCAGCATTTT. Amino acid sequence: CASGGTGIYQPQHF.

This rearrangement joins TRBV29-1 to TRBJ1-1, with 7 positions matching TRBD1. Germline V CDR1 and CDR2: SQVTM, ANQGSEA. This CDR3 region has 11 residues. J was trimmed by 5 bases and V by 5 bases; bases with no gene match: 2. This CDR3 reads CSVTGVTEAFF. The DNA for the CDR3 is TGCAGCGTTACAGGGGTAACTGAAGCTTTCTTT.

This clone has only one observation. V gene TRBV29-1 combines with J gene TRBJ1-1; D is undetermined. V was cut by 6 bases and J by 10 bases, with 15 bases left in between. Per the germline V gene, CDR1 is SQVTM and CDR2 is ANQGSEA. This CDR3 has 11 amino acids. The CDR3 bases are TGCAGCGTGCTTGGACTGGAAGGAGCTTTCTTT. It yields the protein CSVLGLEGAFF.

The chain joins TRBV5-1 to TRBJ2-7, with 7 bases fitting TRBD1. With 4 bases clipped from V and 3 bases from J, the junction kept 4 bases outside the gene matches. The CDR3 has 13 amino acids. In germline, CDR1 is SGHRS, CDR2 YFSETQ. The CDR3 spells CASSKNRGYEQYV. In DNA form, the CDR3 reads TGCGCCAGCAGCAAAAACAGGGGCTACGAGCAGTACGTC.

The chain has TRBV6-5 and TRBJ1-2; TRBD1 matches 7 bases. This CDR3 has 12 residues. CDR1 and CDR2 from the germline V gene are MNHEY and SVGAGI. Trimming took 6 bases from V and 9 from J; bases not matched to a gene: 7. CDR3 DNA sequence: TGTGCCAGCAGCCCGGGACAGAACAGCTACACCTTC. Residues: CASSPGQNSYTF.

This chain uses TRBV19 with TRBJ1-5; 9 bases line up with TRBD1. This CDR3 has 14 residues. V gave up 6 bases and J gave up 6 bases; unmatched junction bases: 6. Looked up from germline, CDR1 is LNHDA and CDR2 is SQIVND (reference sequence). The CDR3, as DNA: TGTGCCAGTAGCCCGCAGGGACAGGGTCAGCCCCAGCATTTT. Amino acids: CASSPQGQGQPQHF.

The genes are TRBV11-2 and TRBJ2-5, with 12 bases identical to TRBD1. With 2 bases clipped from V and 5 bases from J, the junction kept 6 bases outside the gene matches. Germline CDR1 reads SGHAT; CDR2 reads FQNNGV. This CDR3 has 16 amino acids. CDR3 coding DNA: TGTGCCAGCAGCTTAACCGGGACAGGGGGCAGGGAGACCCAGTACTTC. It yields the protein CASSLTGTGGRETQYF.

This sequence joins TRBV5-4 and TRBJ2-4; D is perhaps TRBD2 (6 bases). Looked up from germline, CDR1 is SGHNT and CDR2 is YYREEE (reference sequence). V shed 0 bases and J shed 0 bases, with 10 bases lying between them. The CDR3 is 16 residues long. Here the CDR3 reads CASSLGDSLAKNIQYF. In nucleotides, the CDR3 is TGTGCCAGCAGCTTGGGGGACTCCTTAGCCAAAAACATTCAGTACTTC.

The rearrangement links TRBV19 to TRBJ2-2; D uncertain. Germline CDR1 reads LNHDA; CDR2 reads SQIVND (reference sequence). The CDR3 loop spans 15 amino acids. V lost 5 bases, J lost 4 bases, and 14 bases lay in between. DNA of the CDR3: TGTGCCAGTAGTCCCGACGCAGGATCCACCGGGGAGCTGTTTTTT. Its protein product is CASSPDAGSTGELFF. Looking up the rest from reference TRBV19 and TRBJ2-2 gives the full variable domain: DGGITQSPKYLFRKEGQNVTLSCEQNLNHDAMYWYRQDPGQGLRLIYYSQIVNDFQKGDIAEGYSVSREKKESFPLTVTSAQKNPTAFYLCASSPDAGSTGELFFGEGSRLTVL.

This clone was detected a few times. The J gene is TRBJ2-7, the V gene TRBV18; D not resolved. The CDR3 runs 13 residues. Deletions cut 4 bases from V and 3 bases from J, with 10 bases between. Germline CDR1 is KGHSH and CDR2 is LQKENI. CDR3 sequence reads: CASSHDADYEQYF. DNA for the CDR3: TGTGCCAGCTCACACGACGCGGACTACGAGCAGTACTTC.

This clone has more than one count but fewer than ten. The chain links TRBV14 to TRBJ1-1; D unclear. V lost 2 bases and J 1 base, leaving 17 bases between the germline ends. This CDR3 contains 17 residues. CDR1 SGHDN and CDR2 FVKESK come from the germline V gene. The CDR3 loop is CASSQLQFEGGNTEAFF. The DNA for the CDR3 is TGTGCCAGCAGCCAACTACAGTTCGAGGGCGGGAACACTGAAGCTTTCTTT.

The V gene is TRBV5-5, the J gene TRBJ1-1; D perhaps matches TRBD1 (5 bases). Between the trimmed V and J ends, which lost 0 bases and 3 bases, there was a span of 15 bases. From germline, CDR1 is SGHKS and CDR2 YYEKEE (reference sequence). The CDR3 has 16 amino acids. DNA for the CDR3: TGTGCCAGCAGCTTGGGCCTGAACAGGTGGGACACTGAAGCTTTCTTT. Amino acids: CASSLGLNRWDTEAFF.

The rearrangement uses TRBV5-1 and TRBJ2-5; the D gene is possibly TRBD2 (6 bases). Trimming removed 1 base at V and 2 bases at J, with 9 bases between. This CDR3 contains 14 residues. In germline, CDR1 is SGHRS, CDR2 YFSETQ. CDR3 region: CASSLLAAQETQYF. The CDR3 DNA sequence: TGCGCCAGCAGCTTGTTAGCGGCACAAGAGACCCAGTACTTC.

V usage is TRBV12-3 or TRBV12-4 and J usage is TRBJ1-1, with D perhaps matching TRBD1 (5 bases). The ends were cut back, 8 bases at V and 1 base at J, with 11 bases in the middle. The CDR3 consists of 13 residues. The CDR3 sequence is CASSQAPNTEAFF. The CDR3 DNA reads TGTGCCAGCTCACAGGCCCCGAACACTGAAGCTTTCTTT.

The J gene is TRBJ1-1, the V gene TRBV10-1; D might be TRBD1 (6 bases). The CDR3 runs 13 residues. Trimming stripped 6 bases from V and 1 base from J, with 9 bases between. Germline V gene data show CDR1 as WNHNN and CDR2 as SYGVQD (reference sequence). CDR3 DNA sequence: TGCGCCAGCAGGACAGGTCGGAACACTGAAGCTTTCTTT. Translation: CASRTGRNTEAFF.

V and J are TRBV7-6 and TRBJ2-5, with 14 bases matching TRBD2. V was clipped by 1 base and J by 5 bases; unmatched bases: 9. The V gene's germline CDR1 is SGHVS and CDR2 FNYEAQ. The CDR3 contains 18 residues. CDR3 coding DNA: TGTGCCAGCAGCTTAGGTGGGACTAGCGGGAGCGGCTTGGAGACCCAGTACTTC. Amino acids: CASSLGGTSGSGLETQYF. The full variable domain, rest sourced from reference TRBV7-6 and TRBJ2-5, is GAGVSQSPRYKVTKRGQDVALRCDPISGHVSLYWYRQALGQGPEFLTYFNYEAQQDKSGLPNDRFSAERPEGSISTLTIQRTEQRDSAMYRCASSLGGTSGSGLETQYFGPGTRLLVL.

The chain is built from TRBV6-4 and TRBJ1-5, with no clear D. CDR3 length: 13 amino acids. The germline V gene has CDR1 MRHNA and CDR2 SNTAGT. V was pared by 4 bases and J by 3 bases, with 7 bases between. CDR3 sequence reads: CASSVVANQPQHF. In nucleotides, the CDR3 is TGTGCCAGCAGTGTAGTTGCCAATCAGCCCCAGCATTTT.

The J gene is TRBJ1-6, the V gene TRBV7-9; 8 bases are shared with TRBD1. The CDR3 is 14 amino acids. Trimming cost V 3 bases and J 11 bases; bases outside gene matches: 6. Germline CDR1 reads SEHNR; CDR2 reads FQNEAQ (reference sequence). CDR3 DNA sequence: TGTGCCAGCAGCTTGGACAGGGACTATCCACCCCTCCACTTT. Translation: CASSLDRDYPPLHF.

V and J are TRBV4-1 and TRBJ2-2, with TRBD1 matching over 8 bases. The V gene's germline CDR1 is MGHRA and CDR2 YSYEKL. CDR3 length equals 18 residues. V dropped 4 bases and J dropped 3; count of bases not matched to a gene: 13. This CDR3 is CASSLRHGQGDDTGELFF. The CDR3, as DNA: TGCGCCAGCAGCCTCCGACATGGACAGGGTGACGACACCGGGGAGCTGTTTTTT.

This chain links TRBV3-1 (or the pseudogene TRBV3-2) with TRBJ2-5; D gene unclear. CDR1 LGHDT and CDR2 YNNKEL come from the germline V gene (reference sequence). The V end lost 4 bases, the J end lost 0 bases, and 15 bases lay between the germline ends. CDR3 length: 16 residues. The CDR3 loop is CASSLPRSQYQETQYF. Written as DNA, the CDR3 is TGTGCCAGCAGCCTCCCCAGATCCCAGTACCAAGAGACCCAGTACTTC.

The chain employs TRBV2 and TRBJ2-2; no firm D call. Germline loops: CDR1 SNHLY, CDR2 FYNNEI. This CDR3 is built from 13 residues. Trimming took off 4 bases at V and 4 bases at J, with 7 bases between the two ends. The CDR3 DNA follows: TGTGCCAGCAGTGTAGGAGTCACCGGGGAGCTGTTTTTT. It is translated as CASSVGVTGELFF. Looking up the rest from reference TRBV2 and TRBJ2-2 gives the full variable domain: EPEVTQTPSHQVTQMGQEVILRCVPISNHLYFYWYRQILGQKVEFLVSFYNNEISEKSEIFDDQFSVERPDGSNFTLKIRSTKLEDSAMYFCASSVGVTGELFFGEGSRLTVL.

This CDR3 reads CASSLGQSTDTQYF. The CDR3 DNA follows: TGTGCCAGCAGCCTGGGACAGTCCACAGATACGCAGTATTTT. The genes are TRBV28 and TRBJ2-3; 7 bases agree with TRBD1. This CDR3 spans 14 amino acids. Unmatched junction bases numbered 5, after V lost 6 bases and J lost 2 bases. Germline assignment: CDR1 MDHEN and CDR2 SYDVKM. Full variable domain (remainder filled in from reference TRBV28 and TRBJ2-3): DVKVTQSSRYLVKRTGEKVFLECVQDMDHENMFWYRQDPGLGLRLIYFSYDVKMKEKGDIPEGYSVSREKKERFSLILESASTNQTSMYLCASSLGQSTDTQYFGPGTRLTVL.

This chain joins TRBV3-1 (or the pseudogene TRBV3-2) and TRBJ2-7; D possibly corresponds to TRBD1 (5 bases). Germline lookup yields CDR1 LGHDT and CDR2 YNNKEL (reference sequence). CDR3 length: 15 residues. The ends were cut back, 3 bases at V and 3 bases at J, with 15 bases in the middle. The CDR3 is CASSQGPATGYEQYF. CDR3 bases: TGTGCCAGCAGCCAGGGGCCCGCGACGGGCTACGAGCAGTACTTC.

This clone has a single count. The rearrangement uses TRBV6-2 or TRBV6-3 and TRBJ2-3; TRBD2 agrees at 9 bases. CDR3 size: 16 residues. Germline CDR1 reads MNHEY; CDR2 reads SVGEGT. The ends lost 1 base at V and 2 bases at J; junction bases unmatched: 4. The CDR3 protein is CASSYFGTSNTDTQYF. CDR3 coding DNA: TGTGCCAGCAGTTACTTTGGGACTAGCAACACAGATACGCAGTATTTT.

Comments on this clone: A read error may produce the germline difference seen at one junction end. The genes are TRBV6-5 and TRBJ1-6, with TRBD1 identical over 7 bases. The germline gives CDR1 MNHEY, CDR2 SVGAGI. The CDR3 has 14 residues. The CDR3 DNA reads TGTGCCAGCAGTGACTCACAGGGGCTTTCACCCCTCCACTTT. This translates into CASSDSQGLSPLHF.